The TCR beta chain under discussion was sequenced for a study of CD8 T cells in Susac syndrome. The wider study: Patients with Susac syndrome were therapy-naive, treated with corticosteroids, or treated with intravenous immunoglobulin alone when blood was collected. Whole-study results and caveats: As the study acknowledged, the number of individuals in its TCR sequencing and HLA analysis was relatively small.

Concerning this clonotype: Its antigen is undetermined.

V dropped 5 bases and J dropped 5 bases, with 10 bases sitting between them. The CDR3 is made up of 13 amino acids. The germline V gene has CDR1 SGHVS and CDR2 FNYEAQ. A quantity of about 0.5 to 1 ug RNA underwent reverse transcription using random hexamers. TCRdb itself ran the immunoSEQ multiplex PCR reads through MiXCR, one entry per CDR3 protein. Of around 79,000 distinct CDR3 sequences listed, roughly 94% are singletons. The sequencing sample was made of CD8+ T cells from PBMCs. The origin of this receptor is a human donor with Susac syndrome. The chain couples TRBV7-6 to TRBJ2-1; D is uncertain. This CDR3 reads CASSPGGHNEQFF. CDR3 in DNA: TGTGCCAGCAGCCCCGGTGGTCACAATGAGCAGTTCTTC.